Shown below are 25 T cell receptor beta chains from a single sample sequenced in a study of T cell clonality in common variable immunodeficiency. Sequencing used immunoSEQ multiplex PCR; TCRdb keeps in-frame clones, though not all of them. Altogether 40,000 or so clones were found in the sample, and no singletons occur. Findings and caveats of the study: Reportedly, TCR beta sequences from common variable immunodeficiency showed fewer deletions and N-nucleotide insertions.

Which antigens these TCRs recognize remains unknown. The sequencing sample was made of peripheral blood mononuclear cells. Receptor source: a human donor with common variable immunodeficiency.

Concerning this clone: The read gets to within 3 residues of the CDR3 end, and the germline J gene fills in the rest. This chain connects TRBV18 to TRBJ2-1, with TRBD1 identical over 9 bases. Trimming took 2 bases from V and 7 from J; bases not matched to a gene: 3. The CDR3 contains 14 residues. Germline loops: CDR1 KGHSH, CDR2 LQKENI. The CDR3 loop reads CASSPGTGWNEQFF. The CDR3 bases that were read are TGTGCCAGCTCACCAGGGACAGGGTGGAATGAG. The entire variable domain, with the rest obtained from reference TRBV18 and TRBJ2-1, is as follows: NAGVMQNPRHLVRRRGQEARLRCSPMKGHSHVYWYRQLPEEGLKFMVYLQKENIIDESGMPKERFSAEFPKEGPSILRIQQVVRGDSAAYFCASSPGTGWNEQFFGPGTRLTVL.

In this sample, this clone turned up many times. The read comes to an end 3 residues before the CDR3 does, leaving the germline J gene to fill in the end. This chain joins TRBV6-2 or TRBV6-3 and TRBJ2-3; 8 nucleotides line up with TRBD2. The CDR3 runs to 15 residues. The germline CDR1 and CDR2 sequences are MNHEY and SVGEGT. V dropped 3 bases and J dropped 0; count of bases not matched to a gene: 2. The CDR3: CASSYGTRSTDTQYF. CDR3 bases read: TGTGCCAGCAGTTATGGGACTAGAAGCACAGATACG.

This CDR3 is CASRGTRQGWETQYF. CDR3 DNA (partial): TGTGCCAGCAGGGGAACCCGACAGGGTTGGGAGACC. The chain links TRBV2 to TRBJ2-5; 7 bases match TRBD1. With the read ending 3 residues before the CDR3 end, the germline J gene is used to fill in that end. Germline CDR1 is SNHLY and CDR2 is FYNNEI. The CDR3 totals 15 residues. Losses at the gene ends were 6 bases for V and 5 bases for J; bases not matched to a gene: 12.

Of note for this clone: The observed sequence ends 3 residues before the CDR3 terminus, with the missing tail filled in from the germline J gene. V gene TRBV13 combines with J gene TRBJ2-7; maybe TRBD2 (6 bases). This CDR3 comprises 14 residues. V shed 7 bases and J shed 1 base, with 14 bases lying between them. Germline CDR1 and CDR2: PRHDT and FYEKMQ (reference sequence). The CDR3 spells CASTIWGDSYEQYF. CDR3 DNA, as far as it was read: TGTGCCAGCACCATTTGGGGGGATTCCTACGAG.

Details on this clone: The sequence runs out 3 residues before the end of the CDR3; the remainder is reconstructed from the germline J gene. V gene TRBV19 combines with J gene TRBJ1-3; 8 bases fit TRBD1. CDR3 length equals 17 residues. Trimming cost V 3 bases and J 0 bases; bases outside gene matches: 7. The germline CDR1 and CDR2 sequences are LNHDA and SQIVND (reference sequence). The CDR3 loop reads CASSIWWTGRSGNTIYF. The sequenced CDR3 bases are TGTGCCAGTAGTATTTGGTGGACAGGGCGCTCTGGAAACACC.

This clone came up a few times. From the germline J gene comes the end of the CDR3, since the read stops 3 residues before it. The chain uses TRBV6-2 or TRBV6-3 and TRBJ1-2; TRBD1 aligns across 9 bases. The CDR3 has 16 residues. Germline V gene lookup returns CDR1 MNHEY and CDR2 SVGEGT. V lost 6 bases to trimming and J lost 7 bases; unmatched junction nucleotides: 15. The sequenced CDR3 bases are TGTGCCAGCAGGGGGGGTGGGATGGGGACAGGGACTGGC. Translated, it gives CASRGGGMGTGTG. The entire CDR3 protein is CASRGGGMGTGTGYTF.

This clone came up many times. The read halts 3 residues ahead of the CDR3 end, with the missing end drawn from the germline J gene. This rearrangement joins TRBV29-1 to TRBJ1-1, with D perhaps matching TRBD1 (5 bases). V was clipped by 5 bases and J by 3 bases, with 16 bases between them. The CDR3 consists of 14 residues. Germline V lookup: CDR1 SQVTM, CDR2 ANQGSEA. CDR3 residues: CSVKSRLGHTEAFF. The part of the CDR3 DNA that was read is TGCAGCGTTAAGAGCAGGCTGGGGCACACTGAA.

Note on this clone: The read terminates 3 residues ahead of where the CDR3 ends, so the germline J gene completes it. J is TRBJ2-7 and V is TRBV30, with no clear D. The CDR3 contains 12 residues. The ends were cut back, 2 bases at V and 6 bases at J, with 11 bases in the middle. Germline assignment: CDR1 GTSNPN and CDR2 SVGIG (reference sequence). The covered CDR3 bases are TGTGCCTGGAGTAGCCCCTACGGCGAG. Protein sequence: CAWSSPYGE. The full CDR3 reads CAWSSPYGEQYF.

A few counts support this clone. Sequencing ends 3 residues short of the CDR3 end; the germline J gene provides the rest. V gene TRBV19 combines with J gene TRBJ1-5; 7 bases match TRBD1. V dropped 5 bases and J dropped 6; count of bases not matched to a gene: 10. This CDR3 has 15 residues. Germline V gives CDR1 LNHDA, CDR2 SQIVND (reference sequence). The DNA read from the CDR3 is TGTGCCAGTAGTTCGACGACAGGGCGAGGTCAGCCC. Translating it yields CASSSTTGRGQP. The whole CDR3 protein reads CASSSTTGRGQPQHF.

Concerning this clone: The observed sequence ends 3 residues before the CDR3 terminus, with the missing tail filled in from the germline J gene. The chain recombines TRBV6-1 with TRBJ1-1; TRBD1 matches at 11 bases. The CDR3 extends over 16 amino acids. The V and J ends lost 4 bases and 5 bases, in that order; junction bases with no gene match: 9. Germline values: CDR1 MNHNS, CDR2 SASEGT. CDR3 DNA, as far as it was read: TGTGCCAGCAGTGCCCAGGGACAGGGGGTAAAGACTGAA. This sequence encodes CASSAQGQGVKTE. The entire CDR3 protein is CASSAQGQGVKTEAFF.

A few counts support this clone. The read comes to an end 3 residues before the CDR3 does, leaving the germline J gene to fill in the end. The rearrangement joins TRBV7-9 to TRBJ2-1; the D gene is possibly TRBD2 (6 bases). CDR3 length equals 13 residues. Trimming took 3 bases from V and 6 from J, leaving 9 bases between them. The germline CDR1 and CDR2 sequences are SEHNR and FQNEAQ (reference sequence). Partial CDR3 DNA: TGTGCCAGCAGCTTTCGGGGGTCCAATGAG. Protein sequence: CASSFRGSNE. Given in full, the CDR3 is CASSFRGSNEQFF.

This clone was counted a few times. The covered CDR3 bases are TGTGCCAGCAGGGTGGGACTAGCGGGAGGCTCCCAAGAGACC. Protein product: CASRVGLAGGSQET. The CDR3 as a whole reads CASRVGLAGGSQETQYF. The V call is TRBV2, the J call TRBJ2-5, with TRBD2 matching over 15 bases. The missing CDR3 end, 3 residues past where the read stops, is filled in from the germline J gene. Germline assignment: CDR1 SNHLY and CDR2 FYNNEI. The CDR3 covers 17 residues. The ends lost 6 bases at V and 1 base at J; junction bases unmatched: 6.

This clone turned up a few times. Sequencing ends 3 residues short of the CDR3 end; the germline J gene provides the rest. The chain carries TRBV7-2 and TRBJ2-2; possibly TRBD1 for D (6 bases). Trimming cost V 4 bases and J 6 bases, with 9 bases left between them. The V gene's germline CDR1 is SGHTA and CDR2 FQGNSA. This CDR3 comprises 13 residues. CDR3 DNA, as far as it was read: TGTGCCAGCAGCTACAGGGAGTCCGGGGAG. This codes for CASSYRESGE. The whole CDR3 protein is CASSYRESGELFF.

This clone has more than one count but fewer than ten. CDR3 loop: CASTSPSLVRELFF. The sequenced part of the CDR3 DNA is TGTGCCAGCACCTCCCCTTCACTAGTTAGAGAG. The rearrangement joins TRBV7-2 to TRBJ2-2, with D possibly matching TRBD2 (5 bases). The read ends 3 residues shy of where the CDR3 ends; the end is completed using the germline J gene. Germline V gene sequence: CDR1 SGHTA, CDR2 FQGNSA. The CDR3 loop spans 14 amino acids.

This clone was counted many times. The read halts 3 residues ahead of the CDR3 end, with the missing end drawn from the germline J gene. The chain joins TRBV30 to TRBJ2-2; 8 positions agree with TRBD1. After removal of 4 bases from V and 5 bases from J, the junction contained 6 bases not matched to a gene. Germline V lookup: CDR1 GTSNPN, CDR2 SVGIG (reference sequence). This CDR3 contains 14 residues. The CDR3 DNA, read in part, is TGTGCCTGGACCAACAGGGGGATGACCGGGGAG. It specifies CAWTNRGMTGE. The CDR3 in full is CAWTNRGMTGELFF.

This clone was seen repeatedly, ten times or more. The read terminates 3 residues before the CDR3 end, so the remaining end is supplied by the germline J gene. The J gene is TRBJ2-3, the V gene TRBV5-1; 10 positions agree with TRBD1. The CDR3 is 16 residues long. The germline gives CDR1 SGHRS, CDR2 YFSETQ. The junction had 6 bases not matched to a gene; V was cut back by 3 bases and J by 2 bases. CDR3 sequence reads: CASSWGDRGITDTQYF. CDR3 DNA, as far as it was read: TGCGCCAGCAGCTGGGGGGACAGGGGAATCACAGATACG.

This clone was observed at least ten times. The read terminates 3 residues ahead of where the CDR3 ends, so the germline J gene completes it. The V call is TRBV5-5, the J call TRBJ2-7, with 8 nucleotides matching TRBD2. Germline trimming cut 0 bases from V and 4 bases from J; bases unmatched to any gene: 3. Germline V gives CDR1 SGHKS, CDR2 YYEKEE (reference sequence). The CDR3 totals 14 residues. The sequenced part of the CDR3 DNA is TGTGCCAGCAGCTTGGTAGCGGGGTCTTACGAG. The encoded protein is CASSLVAGSYE. The full CDR3 sequence reads CASSLVAGSYEQYF.

This clone was counted only a few times. From the germline J gene comes the end of the CDR3, since the read stops 3 residues before it. The chain carries TRBV7-9 and TRBJ2-7; TRBD2 agrees at 8 bases. Trimming at V came to 5 bases and at J to 2 bases, leaving 8 bases not matched to a gene. There are 15 residues in the CDR3. Germline V gene data show CDR1 as SEHNR and CDR2 as FQNEAQ (reference sequence). The CDR3 sequence: CASSLTGLGTYEQYF. The CDR3 DNA, read in part, is TGTGCCAGCAGCCTAACGGGACTAGGGACCTACGAG.

As to this clone: The read halts 3 residues ahead of the CDR3 end, with the missing end drawn from the germline J gene. The rearrangement links TRBV11-3 to TRBJ2-7; TRBD1 matches at 11 bases. J lost 6 bases, V lost 0 bases, and 4 bases had no gene match. CDR1 is SGHNT and CDR2 is YENEEA in the germline V gene. This CDR3 is built from 15 residues. CDR3 DNA (partial): TGTGCCAGCAGCTTAGACGGGACAGGGGGATCCGAG. It yields the protein CASSLDGTGGSE. The entire CDR3 protein reads CASSLDGTGGSEQYF.

This clone was observed many times. The read stops 3 residues short of the end of the CDR3; the missing end is completed from the germline J gene. The genes are TRBV20-1 and TRBJ2-2; D perhaps matches TRBD2 (6 bases). Per the germline V gene, CDR1 is DFQATT and CDR2 is SNEGSKA (reference sequence). Trimming cost V 7 bases and J 1 base, with 19 bases left between them. This CDR3 has 16 residues. This CDR3 reads CSVLRSSGRNTGELFF. The sequenced part of the CDR3 DNA is TGCAGTGTACTAAGGAGTAGCGGTAGGAACACCGGGGAG.

This clone was found a few times. The CDR3 end is not reached by the read, which stops 3 residues before it; the germline J gene fills it in. The chain couples TRBV5-1 to TRBJ2-7; 8 bases agree with TRBD1. CDR1 and CDR2 (germline): SGHRS, YFSETQ. Losses at the gene ends were 4 bases for V and 1 base for J; bases not matched to a gene: 4. The length of the CDR3 is 14 residues. Partial CDR3 DNA: TGCGCCAGCAGCGCTACAGGGGGGTCCTACGAG. Amino acid sequence: CASSATGGSYE. The whole CDR3 reads CASSATGGSYEQYF.

Here the CDR3 reads CASSKGILKGSTDTQYF. The sequenced CDR3 bases are TGTGCCAGCTCAAAGGGGATACTGAAAGGTAGCACAGATACG. The rearrangement links TRBV2 to TRBJ2-3, with D perhaps matching TRBD1 (5 bases). The read stops 3 residues short of the end of the CDR3; the missing end is completed from the germline J gene. CDR3 length equals 17 residues. Germline V gives CDR1 SNHLY, CDR2 FYNNEI. V dropped 8 bases and J dropped 0 bases, with 21 bases sitting between them.

The CDR3 bases that were read are TGTGCCAGCAGCTTAGATTGGCACACCGGGGAG. Translating gives CASSLDWHTGE. The CDR3, in full, reads CASSLDWHTGELFF. This sequence joins TRBV11-2 and TRBJ2-2, with unresolved D. Read data end 3 residues before the CDR3 end; the end is taken from the germline J gene. This CDR3 contains 14 residues. V was clipped by 0 bases and J by 3 bases, with 5 bases between them. Germline V gene sequence: CDR1 SGHAT, CDR2 FQNNGV.

About this clone itself: Read sequence stops 3 residues before the CDR3 end, and the germline J gene provides the missing end. J is TRBJ2-7 and V is TRBV5-6, with TRBD2 identical over 10 bases. The CDR3 has 14 amino acids. The V segment lost 4 bases and the J segment 4 bases; nucleotides outside the gene matches: 5. The germline CDR1 and CDR2 sequences are SGHDT and YYEEEE. Partial CDR3 DNA: TGTGCCAGCAGCAGTGGACTAGCGGTTTACGAG. Protein product: CASSSGLAVYE. The whole CDR3 sequence reads CASSSGLAVYEQYF.

As concerns this clone: Read data end 3 residues before the CDR3 end; the end is taken from the germline J gene. V and J are TRBV19 and TRBJ2-7, with TRBD2 identical over 13 bases. The V and J ends lost 5 bases and 4 bases, in that order; junction bases with no gene match: 5. The CDR3 is made up of 15 amino acids. Germline V gives CDR1 LNHDA, CDR2 SQIVND (reference sequence). Incomplete CDR3 DNA: TGTGCCAGTAGTTCCCGGACTAGCGGGAGTTACGAG. Its translation is CASSSRTSGSYE. The complete CDR3 sequence is CASSSRTSGSYEQYF.